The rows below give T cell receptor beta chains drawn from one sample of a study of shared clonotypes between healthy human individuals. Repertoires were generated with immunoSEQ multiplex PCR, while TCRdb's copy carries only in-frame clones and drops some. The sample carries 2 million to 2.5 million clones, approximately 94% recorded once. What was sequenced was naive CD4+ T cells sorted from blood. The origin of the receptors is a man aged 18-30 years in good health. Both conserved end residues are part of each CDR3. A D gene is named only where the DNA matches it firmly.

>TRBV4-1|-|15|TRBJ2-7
CASSQAAGDFYEQYF
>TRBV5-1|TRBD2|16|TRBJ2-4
CASSGNSGGEENIQYF
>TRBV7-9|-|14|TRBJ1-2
CASTLDSAHYGYTF
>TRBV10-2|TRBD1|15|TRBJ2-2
CASRIRDRDTGELFF
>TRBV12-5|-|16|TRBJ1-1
CASTRTTHGGNTEAFF
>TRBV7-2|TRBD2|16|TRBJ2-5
CASSSGPAGLQETQYF
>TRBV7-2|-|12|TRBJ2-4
CASSPAMDIQYF
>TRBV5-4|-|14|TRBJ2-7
CASSLEPGAHEQYF
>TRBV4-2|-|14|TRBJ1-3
CASSPGTVGGTIYF
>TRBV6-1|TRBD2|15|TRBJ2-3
CASQRTSGREDTQYF
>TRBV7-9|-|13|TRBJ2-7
CASSLAVLDEQYF
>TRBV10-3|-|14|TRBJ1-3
CAISESGSGNTIYF
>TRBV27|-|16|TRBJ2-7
CASSSSFTQALYEQYF